One and the same sample provided the 19 T cell receptor beta chains below, sequenced in a study of blood T cell repertoires in COVID-19. Assay used: immunoSEQ multiplex PCR; TCRdb lists only in-frame clones, some missing. This sample has 130,000 or so clones, with less than 90% found just once. The sequenced material came from peripheral blood. These TCRs come from a man aged 55 to 70 with acute or convalescent COVID-19.

This clone showed up just once. V and J are TRBV6-5 and TRBJ1-2; no clear D. This CDR3 comprises 15 residues. The germline V and J ends were trimmed by 5 bases and 0 bases, with 13 bases remaining between them. Germline V gene data show CDR1 as MNHEY and CDR2 as SVGAGI. CDR3 in DNA: TGTGCCAGCAGTATTACAAACTATGCTAACTATGGCTACACCTTC. As protein: CASSITNYANYGYTF.

The gene calls are TRBV5-4 and TRBJ2-5; D perhaps matches TRBD1 (5 bases). CDR1 and CDR2 from the germline V gene are SGHNT and YYREEE (reference sequence). V was pared by 0 bases and J by 7 bases, with 13 bases between. The CDR3 is made up of 14 amino acids. CDR3 sequence reads: CASSLVGARGTQYF. The CDR3, as DNA: TGTGCCAGCAGCTTGGTTGGGGCCCGAGGGACCCAGTACTTC.

This chain connects TRBV5-4 to TRBJ1-3, with 7 bases aligning to TRBD1. Germline V gives CDR1 SGHNT, CDR2 YYREEE (reference sequence). CDR3 length: 15 residues. The V segment lost 0 bases and the J segment 4 bases; nucleotides outside the gene matches: 4. The CDR3 DNA reads TGTGCCAGCAGCTTGGGAGGGGGCGCCGGAAACACCATATATTTT. It codes for CASSLGGGAGNTIYF.

This chain connects TRBV18 to TRBJ2-2; D not certain. This CDR3 comprises 17 residues. Germline V lookup: CDR1 KGHSH, CDR2 LQKENI. Trimming shortened V by 2 bases and J by 8 bases, and 21 bases separated the two germline ends. This CDR3 is CASSPRREYLISGELFF. The CDR3 DNA reads TGTGCCAGCTCACCAAGGAGAGAGTATTTAATTTCTGGGGAGCTGTTTTTT.

This clone was seen a single time. The chain carries TRBV12-3 or TRBV12-4 and TRBJ2-7; 7 bases fit TRBD2. The J segment lost 0 bases and the V segment lost 8 bases, leaving 4 bases of the junction unmatched. This CDR3 has 13 residues. The DNA of the CDR3 is TGTGCCAGCTTACGGGGGGACTCCTACGAGCAGTACTTC. Translation gives CASLRGDSYEQYF.

The rearrangement uses TRBV15 and TRBJ2-1, with D unresolved. Between the trimmed V and J ends, which lost 7 bases and 0 bases, there was a span of 13 bases. The V gene's germline CDR1 is LNHNV and CDR2 YYDKDF (reference sequence). This CDR3 comprises 15 residues. The CDR3 DNA reads as TGTGCCACCAATCCCAACTACGCCTCCTACAATGAGCAGTTCTTC. Its protein is CATNPNYASYNEQFF.

This clone was counted once. V and J are TRBV23-1 and TRBJ2-2, with D perhaps matching TRBD1 (5 bases). TRBV23-1 is marked as an open reading frame, function uncertain. Between the trimmed V and J ends, which lost 1 base and 4 bases, there was a span of 13 bases. The CDR3 is 16 amino acids. This chain's CDR3 is CASSQYGRVITGELFF. The CDR3 DNA follows: TGCGCCAGCAGTCAATACGGCAGGGTAATCACCGGGGAGCTGTTTTTT.

The chain has TRBV25-1 and TRBJ2-3, with a tentative D call TRBD1 (6 bases). This CDR3 contains 15 residues. Germline V gives CDR1 MGHDK, CDR2 SYGVNS. V shed 8 bases and J shed 4 bases, with 19 bases lying between them. The DNA of the CDR3 is TGTGCCAGCTCAACAACAGGGAGTAGTTCAGATACGCAGTATTTT. It encodes CASSTTGSSSDTQYF.

This clone has only one observation. The CDR3 DNA reads TGTGCCAGCAGCGTAGGAGTGACAGGGTATGGCCACGAGCAGTACTTC. Residues: CASSVGVTGYGHEQYF. This rearrangement joins TRBV9 to TRBJ2-7, with TRBD1 matching 7 bases. Germline lookup yields CDR1 SGDLS and CDR2 YYNGEE. The length of the CDR3 is 16 residues. V lost 0 bases, J lost 5 bases, and 11 bases stayed unmatched.

This rearrangement joins TRBV30 to TRBJ2-4; 7 bases match TRBD1. Losses at the gene ends were 2 bases for V and 5 bases for J; bases not matched to a gene: 6. The germline V gene has CDR1 GTSNPN and CDR2 SVGIG (reference sequence). This CDR3 spans 14 amino acids. CDR3 bases: TGTGCCTGGAGTAAGCAAGGGGGCCAAAACATTCAGTACTTC. Its protein product is CAWSKQGGQNIQYF. Full variable domain (missing parts from reference TRBV30 and TRBJ2-4): SQTIHQWPATLVQPVGSPLSLECTVEGTSNPNLYWYRQAAGRGLQLLFYSVGIGQISSEVPQNLSASRPQDRQFILSSKKLLLSDSGFYLCAWSKQGGQNIQYFGAGTRLSVL.

The sample holds one count of this clone. V gene TRBV30 combines with J gene TRBJ2-3; the D gene is possibly TRBD1 (6 bases). The CDR3 contains 13 residues. CDR1 is GTSNPN and CDR2 is SVGIG in the germline V gene (reference sequence). Trimming removed 4 bases from V and 2 bases from J, with 10 bases in between. This CDR3 is CAWNRASTDTQYF. CDR3 nucleotide sequence: TGTGCCTGGAACAGGGCCTCCACAGATACGCAGTATTTT.

This clone was detected a few times. The chain combines TRBV5-1 with TRBJ2-7, with 11 nucleotides matching TRBD1. Per the germline V gene, CDR1 is SGHRS and CDR2 is YFSETQ. The V and J ends lost 4 bases and 7 bases, in that order; junction bases with no gene match: 4. CDR3 length: 13 amino acids. The CDR3 DNA sequence: TGCGCCAGCAGCGGACAGGGGGCTCGAGAGCAGTACTTC. This encodes CASSGQGAREQYF.

The V and J genes are TRBV19 and TRBJ1-2, with D tentatively TRBD1 (5 bases). Trimming took off 0 bases at V and 0 bases at J, with 11 bases between the two ends. This CDR3 has 16 amino acids. Germline V CDR1 and CDR2: LNHDA, SQIVND (reference sequence). In nucleotides, the CDR3 is TGTGCCAGTAGTATAGATCTAGGGGCCGCTAACTATGGCTACACCTTC. Its translation: CASSIDLGAANYGYTF. Full variable domain (remainder filled in from reference TRBV19 and TRBJ1-2): DGGITQSPKYLFRKEGQNVTLSCEQNLNHDAMYWYRQDPGQGLRLIYYSQIVNDFQKGDIAEGYSVSREKKESFPLTVTSAQKNPTAFYLCASSIDLGAANYGYTFGSGTRLTVV.

There are a few counts of this clone. This sequence joins TRBV6-5 and TRBJ1-3; no clear D gene. The ends were cut back, 7 bases at V and 4 bases at J, with 5 bases in the middle. Germline-derived CDR1 and CDR2 are MNHEY and SVGAGI. The CDR3 loop spans 11 amino acids. The CDR3 is CASTRGNTIYF. The DNA for the CDR3 is TGTGCCAGCACTAGGGGAAACACCATATATTTT.

The genes are TRBV5-6 and TRBJ2-3, with 11 bases that match TRBD2. The V gene end was trimmed by 0 bases and the J gene end by 3 bases; junction bases not matched to a gene: 3. The CDR3 spans 16 residues. Germline lookup yields CDR1 SGHDT and CDR2 YYEEEE. CDR3 residues: CASSLVTSGGTDTQYF. The CDR3 bases are TGTGCCAGCAGCTTGGTAACTAGCGGGGGTACAGATACGCAGTATTTT. Combining the CDR3 with reference TRBV5-6 and TRBJ2-3 gives the whole variable domain DAGVTQSPTHLIKTRGQQVTLRCSPKSGHDTVSWYQQALGQGPQFIFQYYEEEERQRGNFPDRFSGHQFPNYSSELNVNALLLGDSALYLCASSLVTSGGTDTQYFGPGTRLTVL.

This clone has just one count. The J gene is TRBJ2-5, the V gene TRBV7-3; the match to TRBD1 covers 7 bases. The J segment lost 1 base and the V segment lost 5 bases, leaving 1 base of the junction unmatched. The germline V gene has CDR1 SGHTA and CDR2 FQGTGA. This CDR3 spans 13 amino acids. The CDR3 here is CASSRDSQETQYF. The CDR3 DNA follows: TGTGCCAGCAGCCGGGACAGCCAAGAGACCCAGTACTTC.

The chain combines TRBV7-7 with TRBJ2-1, with 7 bases aligning to TRBD2. The junction had 15 bases not matched to a gene; V was cut back by 5 bases and J by 8 bases. The CDR3 has 16 residues. Germline CDR1 SSHAT, CDR2 FNYEAQ (reference sequence). The CDR3 DNA reads TGTGCCAGCAGCCGCACTCTAGCGGCGATCTGGGATGAGCAGTTCTTC. It yields the protein CASSRTLAAIWDEQFF.

This clone was observed once. V usage is TRBV24-1 and J usage is TRBJ2-3; 13 bases align to TRBD2. V lost 5 bases and J lost 2; bases outside the gene matches: 3. Germline CDR1 is KGHDR and CDR2 is SFDVKD. The CDR3 runs 16 residues. The CDR3 sequence: CATSGTSGGATDTQYF. In nucleotides, the CDR3 is TGTGCCACCAGTGGGACTAGCGGGGGAGCCACAGATACGCAGTATTTT.

This clone was seen only a few times. The gene calls are TRBV29-1 and TRBJ1-5; 9 bases map to TRBD1. The germline CDR1 and CDR2 sequences are SQVTM and ANQGSEA. There are 13 residues in the CDR3. V lost 5 bases, J lost 7 bases, and 6 bases stayed unmatched. This chain's CDR3 is CSVMTGGGQPQHF. CDR3 nucleotide sequence: TGCAGCGTTATGACAGGGGGAGGGCAGCCCCAGCATTTT. The variable domain in full, with the rest retrieved from reference TRBV29-1 and TRBJ1-5, is SAVISQKPSRDICQRGTSLTIQCQVDSQVTMMFWYRQQPGQSLTLIATANQGSEATYESGFVIDKFPISRPNLTFSTLTVSNMSPEDSSIYLCSVMTGGGQPQHFGDGTRLSIL.